This TCR beta chain emerged from a study of shared clonotypes between healthy human individuals. The overall study: The study enrolled two women and a few men aged 18 to 49. Study outcomes and limitations: Memory subsets had estimated richness that was generally smaller than that of naive subsets. Between a few donors, naive CD4 clonotypes were shared at a level of about 5%.

It was CD45RO-negative cells, positively selected for CCR7, that made up naive CD8 cells, with terminally differentiated effector memory CD45RA+ cells excluded. Study donors comprised healthy, HIV-negative adults devoid of recent acute infection or vaccination. For this clone: The target antigen is unknown.

Deletions cut 3 bases from V and 3 bases from J, with 15 bases between. Germline CDR1 and CDR2: SGHAT and FQNNGV. The CDR3 extends over 15 amino acids. Data came from immunoSEQ multiplex PCR; TCRdb stores just in-frame clones and leaves some out. The sample includes approximately 2,000,000 clones, about 94% of them seen just once. The genes are TRBV11-2 and TRBJ2-7; D might be TRBD1 or TRBD2, each matching 6 bases. Sequencing used naive CD8+ T cells from PBMCs. The receptor was isolated from a man between 18 and 29 years old in good health. Some clones in this sample may be carry-over from other donors' samples. CDR3 sequence: CASSLGGGVNYEQYF. The CDR3 bases are TGTGCCAGCAGCTTGGGGGGCGGGGTCAACTACGAGCAGTACTTC.